A selection of T cell receptor beta chains follows, all from one sample in a study of control samples from healthy donors and cancer patients. The repertoire was sequenced with immunoSEQ multiplex PCR; TCRdb's copy has only in-frame clones and lacks some. The sample lists about 59,000 clones, 92% occurring once. The sequencing input was PBMCs. The receptors derive from a man in his forties with colorectal cancer. CDR3s leave out the opening cysteine and the closing phenylalanine or tryptophan.

V gene: TRBV19; CDR3 protein: ASSQPGSNQPQH
V gene: TRBV3-1/TRBV3-2; CDR3 protein: ASSHTRNYGYT
V gene: TRBV5-1; CDR3 protein: ASSSNKVTDTQY
V gene: TRBV5-1; CDR3 protein: ASSSTGTFNEKLF
V gene: TRBV12-3/TRBV12-4; CDR3 protein: ASSYPPQPQH
V gene: TRBV5-1; CDR3 protein: ASSLAESTDTQY
V gene: TRBV2; CDR3 protein: ASREFLGAYEQY
V gene: TRBV18; CDR3 protein: ASSPDRVGQPQH
V gene: TRBV7-9; CDR3 protein: ASRGRGSTDTQY
V gene: TRBV6-5; CDR3 protein: ASSYGGGGTTDTQY
V gene: TRBV5-6; CDR3 protein: ASSPPEGLYNEQF
V gene: TRBV2; CDR3 protein: ASNRQGAFSNQPQH
V gene: TRBV4-3; CDR3 protein: ASSQDSGRTNEKLF
V gene: TRBV4-3; CDR3 protein: ASSQGLRERTQY
V gene: TRBV25-1; CDR3 protein: ASSENRELGKNIQY
V gene: TRBV4-1; CDR3 protein: ASSRDRVEVKLF
V gene: TRBV2; CDR3 protein: ASTKGPAGNYGYT
V gene: TRBV4-1; CDR3 protein: ASSQDWGQGNQPQH
V gene: TRBV14; CDR3 protein: ASTPGGAFGYT
V gene: TRBV27; CDR3 protein: ASSGTGTDWNSPLH
V gene: TRBV2; CDR3 protein: ACLASSGGADQY
V gene: TRBV9; CDR3 protein: ASSQRPGQRNEQF
V gene: TRBV5-1; CDR3 protein: ASSLDFRTGRGEQY
V gene: TRBV5-3; CDR3 protein: ARRDLGGVNEKLF
V gene: TRBV5-1; CDR3 protein: ASSLESGPGYEQY
V gene: TRBV10-3; CDR3 protein: AISEGPRTLKQY
V gene: TRBV6-5; CDR3 protein: ASSYSRQDYYGYT
V gene: TRBV12-3/TRBV12-4; CDR3 protein: ASSAQPDRGYT
V gene: TRBV2; CDR3 protein: ASKGQGLNTEAF
V gene: TRBV5-1; CDR3 protein: ASSLDGQGNTEAF
V gene: TRBV3-1/TRBV3-2; CDR3 protein: ASRPSLIANTGELF
V gene: TRBV7-3; CDR3 protein: ASSLYQRVNTEAF
V gene: TRBV7-2; CDR3 protein: ASSLGAAANYGYT
V gene: TRBV30; CDR3 protein: AWRSGARSGTEAF
V gene: TRBV19; CDR3 protein: ASRTGVDYTGELF
V gene: TRBV11-1; CDR3 protein: ASSSTGTVNEKLF
V gene: TRBV13; CDR3 protein: ASSLGQSYQETQY
V gene: TRBV6-6; CDR3 protein: ASSRRDSHTAGNTIY
V gene: TRBV6-2/TRBV6-3; CDR3 protein: ASSAISGTSGGPMKQF
V gene: TRBV18; CDR3 protein: ASSPRLSRGGDTGELF
V gene: TRBV7-3; CDR3 protein: ASSLGGTAFGEQY
V gene: TRBV30; CDR3 protein: AWRLKGQGRTEAF